Listed below are T cell receptor beta chains from one sample, sequenced in a study of T-cell reconstitution after alpha-beta-depleted transplantation in children. Each CDR3 protein is one row after TCRdb ran MiXCR on the PCR reads. The sample has hundreds of thousands of distinct CDR3 sequences; 10% to 15% are singletons. Sequenced here: PBMCs, sampled from the stem cell graft. All receptors derive from a human donor who donated a stem cell graft to a child with Fanconi anemia. Both conserved end residues are part of each CDR3. D genes are given only for firm matches. Clone size is not always given. Where it is, it says once, few, many or a class for expanded clones.

D gene | J gene | clone size | V gene | CDR3 protein | CDR3 DNA
TRBD1 | TRBJ2-2 | . | TRBV24-1 | CATSDRQGKNTGELFF | TGTGCCACCAGTGATAGACAGGGGAAGAACACCGGGGAGCTGTTTTTT
. | TRBJ2-1 | few | TRBV4-3 | CASSQLGGEVTEQFF | TGCGCCAGCAGCCAACTGGGCGGGGAAGTCACTGAGCAGTTCTTC
. | TRBJ2-1 | . | TRBV7-9 | CASSLAEGHEQFF | TGTGCCAGCAGCTTAGCGGAGGGCCATGAGCAGTTCTTC
. | TRBJ2-7 | many | TRBV5-1 | CASSFSGDEQYF | TGCGCCAGCAGCTTCTCGGGGGACGAGCAGTACTTC
. | TRBJ1-1 | . | TRBV18 | CASSRTDLNTEAFF | TGTGCCAGCTCACGGACAGATTTGAACACTGAAGCTTTCTTT
TRBD1 | TRBJ2-3 | . | TRBV5-1 | CASSFRTGSADTQYF | TGCGCCAGCAGCTTCCGGACAGGGAGTGCAGATACGCAGTATTTT
. | TRBJ1-1 | many | TRBV9 | CASSVTPVNTEAFF | TGTGCCAGCAGCGTAACGCCGGTGAACACTGAAGCTTTCTTT
TRBD1 | TRBJ1-1 | . | TRBV15 | CATSRVTGTGGGTEAFF | TGTGCCACCAGCAGAGTTACCGGGACAGGGGGCGGCACTGAAGCTTTCTTT
. | TRBJ2-3 | . | TRBV5-1 | CASSPLRGGATDTQYF | TGCGCCAGCAGCCCCCTGAGAGGGGGGGCCACAGATACGCAGTATTTT
TRBD1 | TRBJ2-7 | few | TRBV29-1 | CSVDSTDRSSYEQYF | TGCAGCGTCGACTCAACGGACAGGAGCTCCTACGAGCAGTACTTC
. | TRBJ1-2 | few | TRBV4-2 | CASSQETASYGYTF | TGTGCCAGCAGCCAAGAGACAGCCAGCTATGGCTACACCTTC
. | TRBJ1-2 | many | TRBV5-5 | CASSLARTNYGYTF | TGTGCCAGCAGCTTAGCGAGGACAAACTATGGCTACACCTTC
TRBD1 | TRBJ2-6 | few | TRBV6-2/TRBV6-3 | CASSYSQGASGYSGANVLTF | TGTGCCAGCAGTTACTCCCAGGGGGCGTCAGGATACTCTGGGGCCAACGTCCTGACTTTC
TRBD2 | TRBJ2-3 | many | TRBV7-3 | CASADTRGGTDTQYF | TGTGCCAGCGCAGATACGCGGGGGGGCACAGATACGCAGTATTTT
. | TRBJ1-5 | . | TRBV12-3/TRBV12-4 | CASSPENDQPQHF | TGTGCCAGCAGCCCGGAGAACGATCAGCCCCAGCATTTT
TRBD2 | TRBJ2-1 | many | TRBV12-3/TRBV12-4 | CASKGTSAHNEQFF | TGTGCCAGCAAGGGGACTAGTGCCCACAATGAGCAGTTCTTC
. | TRBJ2-1 | many | TRBV4-3 | CASSQDGTFSYNEQFF | TGCGCCAGCAGCCAAGACGGGACTTTCTCCTACAATGAGCAGTTCTTC
. | TRBJ2-5 | few | TRBV3-1 | CASTGAKSQETQYF | TGTGCCAGCACGGGGGCTAAGAGCCAAGAGACCCAGTACTTC
. | TRBJ2-1 | few | TRBV3-1 | CASSQGIRGREFF | TGTGCCAGCAGCCAAGGGATCCGGGGGCGGGAGTTCTTC
TRBD1 | TRBJ1-2 | few | TRBV28 | CASSKTGTYGYTF | TGTGCCAGCAGCAAGACAGGGACCTATGGCTACACCTTC
. | TRBJ1-2 | many | TRBV7-2 | CASSERGVYGYTF | TGTGCCAGCAGCGAACGGGGGGTCTATGGCTACACCTTC
TRBD2 | TRBJ2-1 | many | TRBV6-2/TRBV6-3 | CASRAGTSLGEQFF | TGTGCCAGTCGCGCCGGGACTAGCTTAGGTGAGCAGTTCTTC
. | TRBJ2-1 | few | TRBV19 | CASSWWGSSYNEQFF | TGTGCCAGTAGTTGGTGGGGGAGCTCCTACAATGAGCAGTTCTTC
. | TRBJ2-1 | . | TRBV6-6 | CASSLPKGNEQFF | TGTGCCAGCAGTCTCCCTAAGGGCAATGAGCAGTTCTTC
TRBD1 | TRBJ1-2 | many | TRBV10-2 | CASSGMTGSYRGYTF | TGCGCCAGCAGCGGTATGACAGGGAGTTATCGTGGCTACACCTTC
TRBD1 | TRBJ1-3 | few | TRBV3-1 | CASSSRQGNTIYF | TGTGCCAGCAGCTCGAGACAGGGGAACACCATATATTTT
. | TRBJ2-1 | . | TRBV9 | CASSVGDSYGEQFF | TGTGCCAGCAGCGTAGGCGACAGCTATGGCGAGCAGTTCTTC
TRBD1 | TRBJ2-6 | . | TRBV5-1 | CASSLETGTGANVLTF | TGCGCCAGCAGCTTGGAGACAGGGACTGGGGCCAACGTCCTGACTTTC
. | TRBJ2-2 | few | TRBV5-1 | CASSRTSAANTGELFF | TGCGCCAGCAGCCGCACTTCCGCCGCGAACACCGGGGAGCTGTTTTTT
. | TRBJ1-2 | few | TRBV7-9 | CASSLATGRNYGYTF | TGTGCCAGCAGCTTAGCTACGGGACGTAACTATGGCTACACCTTC